This TCR beta chain was recovered during a study of CXCR3 chemokines and chemotherapy response in bladder cancer. By share of the sample, this clonotype is medium-sized. Via MiXCR, TCRdb re-called the PCR reads, giving one row per CDR3 protein. This sample has some 2,900 distinct CDR3 sequences, with about 10% found just once. Germline values: CDR1 LNHDA, CDR2 SQIVND (reference sequence). The CDR3 runs to 15 residues. The ends were cut back, 4 bases at V and 4 bases at J, with 14 bases in the middle. This TCR came from a human donor with bladder cancer that responded to neoadjuvant chemotherapy. This specimen was taken from a patient whose treatment included neoadjuvant chemotherapy. The gene calls are TRBV19 and TRBJ2-1; possible D gene TRBD1, 6 bases. The DNA for the CDR3 is TGTGCCAGTAGTAAGTGGGGGCCGGGGTACAATGAGCAGTTCTTC. This gives the protein CASSKWGPGYNEQFF.